A single sample is the source of the 18 T cell receptor beta chains below, sequenced in a study of PD-L1 blockade in urothelial cancer. The protocol was immunoSEQ multiplex PCR, while the TCRdb copy is restricted to in-frame clones and leaves out a portion. The repertoire holds about 1,700 clones, with roughly a third as singletons. Here the sequenced sample was tumor tissue, taken before atezolizumab (anti-PD-L1) treatment. The receptors stem from a man aged 55 to 69 with urothelial cancer.

This clone is classed as large (0.1 to 1%). The gene calls are TRBV19 and TRBJ2-1; perhaps TRBD2 as D (5 bases). Trimming removed 4 bases from V and 2 bases from J, with 12 bases in between. Germline-derived CDR1 and CDR2 are LNHDA and SQIVND (reference sequence). The CDR3 spans 15 residues. This CDR3 reads CASSTSHGAYNEQFF. DNA for the CDR3: TGTGCCAGTAGTACATCCCACGGGGCCTACAATGAGCAGTTCTTC.

This clone was recorded a few times. The chain combines TRBV18 with TRBJ1-1, with D perhaps TRBD1 (6 bases). The CDR3 runs 16 residues. Germline V gives CDR1 KGHSH, CDR2 LQKENI. Between the trimmed V and J ends, which lost 3 bases and 2 bases, there was a span of 16 bases. The CDR3 nucleotides read TGTGCCAGCTCACCCAAAGGAACGACAGGAAACACTGAAGCTTTCTTT. As protein: CASSPKGTTGNTEAFF.

The chain employs TRBV5-1 and TRBJ1-1; D is possibly TRBD1 (5 bases). CDR3 length: 14 amino acids. Trimming left V 0 bases short and J 2 bases short, with 8 bases between. Per the germline V gene, CDR1 is SGHRS and CDR2 is YFSETQ. The CDR3 sequence is CASSLGQTNTEAFF. The CDR3 nucleotides are TGCGCCAGCAGCTTGGGACAGACCAACACTGAAGCTTTCTTT.

This clone is categorized as medium-sized (0.01 to 0.1%). The rearrangement joins TRBV5-1 to TRBJ1-6; TRBD1 might be the D (6 bases). The germline gives CDR1 SGHRS, CDR2 YFSETQ. Trimming stripped 6 bases from V and 7 bases from J, with 14 bases between. This CDR3 has 14 amino acids. The CDR3 DNA is TGCGCCAGCAAGACAGGTGGCTCCAATTCACCCCTCCACTTT. It translates to CASKTGGSNSPLHF.

V gene TRBV29-1 combines with J gene TRBJ1-2; 7 bases fit TRBD1. J was trimmed by 4 bases and V by 8 bases; bases with no gene match: 10. The CDR3 length is 13 residues. Germline V gives CDR1 SQVTM, CDR2 ANQGSEA. Written as DNA, the CDR3 is TGCAGCACAAAGACAGGGTCTATCTATGGCTACACCTTC. It yields the protein CSTKTGSIYGYTF.

This clone was observed a few times. The chain links TRBV30 to TRBJ2-6; D not certain. The CDR3 has 13 amino acids. The germline V gene encodes CDR1 GTSNPN and CDR2 SVGIG (reference sequence). The V end was cut by 4 bases, the J end by 0 bases, with 4 bases between. This chain's CDR3 is CAWNTSGANVLTF. The CDR3 DNA sequence: TGTGCCTGGAATACCTCTGGGGCCAACGTCCTGACTTTC.

This clone was counted a few times. CDR3 DNA sequence: TGTGCCAGCAGCTTCGGAGACAGGCTATTCTATGGCTACACCTTC. Protein sequence: CASSFGDRLFYGYTF. The chain recombines TRBV11-3 with TRBJ1-2, with a tentative D call TRBD1 (6 bases). The germline CDR1 and CDR2 sequences are SGHNT and YENEEA. V shed 3 bases and J shed 4 bases, with 15 bases lying between them. This CDR3 region has 15 residues.

This clone has only a few counts. V and J are TRBV15 and TRBJ2-1; D might be TRBD1 or TRBD2, each matching 6 bases. CDR1 LNHNV and CDR2 YYDKDF come from the germline V gene (reference sequence). V lost 3 bases and J 8 bases, leaving 23 bases between the germline ends. This CDR3 contains 17 residues. This CDR3 reads CATSSPSRGPWQHEQFF. Written as DNA, the CDR3 is TGTGCCACCAGCAGCCCATCACGGGGGCCCTGGCAGCATGAGCAGTTCTTC.

The sample holds a few counts of this clone. The rearrangement uses TRBV10-3 and TRBJ2-1; D remains ambiguous. The CDR3 is 14 amino acids. The germline gives CDR1 ENHRY, CDR2 SYGVKD. V lost 2 bases, J lost 6 bases, and 11 bases lay in between. CDR3: CAISEAGRSNEQFF. CDR3 DNA sequence: TGTGCCATCAGTGAGGCTGGGCGGTCCAATGAGCAGTTCTTC.

The V and J genes are TRBV19 and TRBJ1-4; D is perhaps TRBD1 (6 bases). The germline V gene has CDR1 LNHDA and CDR2 SQIVND (reference sequence). V shed 3 bases and J shed 5 bases, with 7 bases lying between them. The length of the CDR3 is 13 residues. The CDR3 region is CASSIDRNEKLFF. CDR3 coding DNA: TGTGCCAGTAGTATTGACAGGAATGAAAAACTGTTTTTT.

This clone is medium-sized within its sample. The chain has TRBV29-1 and TRBJ2-1, with 10 positions matching TRBD1. This CDR3 contains 15 residues. The germline V gene encodes CDR1 SQVTM and CDR2 ANQGSEA. The junction had 12 bases not matched to a gene; V was cut back by 8 bases and J by 5 bases. CDR3 sequence: CSLGRDRGSHNEQFF. DNA of the CDR3: TGCAGCTTGGGACGGGACAGGGGATCCCACAATGAGCAGTTCTTC.

This clone appeared a few times. The chain couples TRBV1 to TRBJ1-2. TRBV1 constitutes a pseudogene. This CDR3 comprises 12 residues. CDR3 loop: CASSHGEYGYTF. CDR3 coding DNA: TGCGCCAGCAGCCATGGGGAATATGGCTACACCTTC.

The CDR3 nucleotides are TGTGCCAGCAGGAGACACAATGAGAACACTGAAGCTTTCTTT. It translates to CASRRHNENTEAFF. J is TRBJ1-1 and V is TRBV6-8; D gene unclear. The ends were cut back, 6 bases at V and 1 base at J, with 12 bases in the middle. This CDR3 has 14 amino acids. Per the germline V gene, CDR1 is MNHGY and CDR2 is SAAAGT.

In its sample, this clone is medium-sized. The V and J genes are TRBV11-3 and TRBJ2-3; TRBD1 matches 8 bases. This CDR3 has 18 amino acids. J lost 6 bases, V lost 4 bases, and 18 bases had no gene match. Looked up from germline, CDR1 is SGHNT and CDR2 is YENEEA. The CDR3, as DNA: TGTGCCAGCAGCTCACGGAGATTGGACAGGGTCACAGCGGATACGCAGTATTTT. It is translated as CASSSRRLDRVTADTQYF. Full variable domain (outside the CDR3, taken from reference TRBV11-3 and TRBJ2-3): EAGVVQSPRYKIIEKKQPVAFWCNPISGHNTLYWYLQNLGQGPELLIRYENEEAVDDSQLPKDRFSAERLKGVDSTLKIQPAELGDSAVYLCASSSRRLDRVTADTQYFGPGTRLTVL.

This clone was observed many times. CDR3 in amino acids: CASRPGQGMNQPQHF. The CDR3, as DNA: TGTGCCAGCAGGCCGGGACAGGGGATGAATCAGCCCCAGCATTTT. The rearrangement joins TRBV9 to TRBJ1-5; TRBD1 aligns across 10 bases. Germline V gene lookup returns CDR1 SGDLS and CDR2 YYNGEE. This CDR3 is built from 15 residues. J was trimmed by 4 bases and V by 5 bases; bases with no gene match: 6.

This clone came up a few times. The rearrangement links TRBV11-3 to TRBJ1-5; 10 nucleotides agree with TRBD1. The junction had 8 bases not matched to a gene; V was cut back by 5 bases and J by 7 bases. Per the germline V gene, CDR1 is SGHNT and CDR2 is YENEEA. This CDR3 spans 15 amino acids. The CDR3 sequence: CASSTDRGPGQPQHF. For the CDR3, the DNA is TGTGCCAGCAGCACAGACAGGGGGCCTGGGCAGCCCCAGCATTTT.

This rearrangement joins TRBV5-1 to TRBJ1-3; D uncertain. In germline, CDR1 is SGHRS, CDR2 YFSETQ. Trimming left V 0 bases short and J 0 bases short, with 4 bases between. This CDR3 has 14 residues. The CDR3 nucleotides are TGCGCCAGCAGCTTGGACCACTCTGGAAACACCATATATTTT. Translated: CASSLDHSGNTIYF.

The chain uses TRBV10-3 and TRBJ1-1; D is unresolved. The CDR3 totals 17 residues. V dropped 0 bases and J dropped 1 base, with 15 bases sitting between them. The germline CDR1 and CDR2 sequences are ENHRY and SYGVKD. The CDR3: CAISESKFKISNTEAFF. CDR3 DNA sequence: TGTGCCATCAGTGAGTCGAAGTTTAAGATTTCGAACACTGAAGCTTTCTTT.